This T cell receptor beta chain was recorded in a study of Graves' ophthalmopathy and Graves' hyperthyroidism. Findings and caveats of the study: The blood repertoire also included most expanded thyroid clonotypes above 0.001 frequency.

TCR beta CDR3 amplification used RNA transcripts. First-round RT-PCR employed HTBI primers, with a second-round multiplex PCR after it. TCRdb reprocessed the multiplex PCR reads via MiXCR and lists one record per CDR3 protein. The sample records more than 550,000 distinct CDR3 sequences, 35% to 50% being singletons. With regard to this clonotype: Its antigen is still unknown.

The CDR3 covers 15 residues. Trimming pared 2 bases from V and 2 bases from J, leaving 14 bases between. Germline V gene data show CDR1 as SGDLS and CDR2 as YYNGEE. This chain links TRBV9 with TRBJ2-7; D unclear. This receptor was taken from an adult man with Graves' ophthalmopathy. Sample: peripheral blood. The chain's CDR3 is CASSVGSIPTYEQYF. The DNA for the CDR3 is TGTGCCAGCAGCGTCGGCTCGATACCCACCTACGAGCAGTACTTC.